This T cell receptor beta chain came from a study of T cells in Graves' hyperthyroidism and ophthalmopathy. Study conclusions and caveats: A model of 13 V-J pairs discriminated ophthalmopathy from stable hyperthyroidism.

Using RNA transcripts as the source, TCR beta CDR3 regions were amplified. HTBI primers drove first-round RT-PCR of the TCR CDR3. TCRdb ran MiXCR on the multiplex PCR reads and lists one entry per CDR3 protein. The sample contains fewer than 900,000 distinct CDR3 sequences, 18% of which appear only once. The table lists this clonotype with many counts. The antigen is not known. This CDR3 contains 15 residues. Germline loops: CDR1 SGHTS, CDR2 YDEGEE. Trimming removed 3 bases at V and 0 bases at J, with 13 bases between. Each patient was aged 18 to 65 and had newly diagnosed hyperthyroidism of under 2 months' duration.

Sequenced sample: blood. The TCR was taken from a woman aged 45-65 years with Graves' hyperthyroidism that later progressed to Graves' ophthalmopathy. The rearrangement uses TRBV5-8 and TRBJ2-7; no clear D gene. The DNA for the CDR3 is TGTGCCAGCAGCTCAGTAATAGCAATCTCCTACGAGCAGTACTTC. Translation gives CASSSVIAISYEQYF.